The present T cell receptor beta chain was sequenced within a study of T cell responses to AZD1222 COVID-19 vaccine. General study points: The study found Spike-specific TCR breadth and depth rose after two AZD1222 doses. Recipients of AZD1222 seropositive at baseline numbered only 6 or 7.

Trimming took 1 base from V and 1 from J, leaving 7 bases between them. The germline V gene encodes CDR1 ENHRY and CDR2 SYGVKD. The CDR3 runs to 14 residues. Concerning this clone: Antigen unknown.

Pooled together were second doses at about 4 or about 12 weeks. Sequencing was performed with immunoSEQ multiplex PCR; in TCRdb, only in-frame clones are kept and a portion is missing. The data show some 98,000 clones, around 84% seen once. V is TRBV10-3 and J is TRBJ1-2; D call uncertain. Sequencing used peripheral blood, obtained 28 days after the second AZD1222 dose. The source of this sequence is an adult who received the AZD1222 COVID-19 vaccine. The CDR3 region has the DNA TGTGCCATCAGTGAGTTATTAGATAACTATGGCTACACCTTC. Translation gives CAISELLDNYGYTF.